The count of the clone carrying this T cell receptor beta chain is one. Its antigen is unknown. This specimen comes from a study of vaccination effects on CD4 cells after COVID-19. Overall study findings and caveats: Of the vaccine-induced clones from healthy vaccinees, merely 1 of 255 recognized common cold coronaviruses as well.

Germline loops: CDR1 SQVTM, CDR2 ANQGSEA. The CDR3 sequence is 14 residues long. The V gene end was trimmed by 0 bases and the J gene end by 13 bases; junction bases not matched to a gene: 12. Sequenced by immunoSEQ multiplex PCR; TCRdb stores in-frame clones only, minus some. This sample has about 24,000 clones, with 60% to 80% found just once. After expansion with viral peptide pools in the ViraFEST assay, antigen-specific CD4+ T cells were sequenced. Isolation of CD4+ T cells took place after 10 to 11 days of culture. Participants each got two BNT162b2 or mRNA-1273 vaccine doses. PBMC cultures contained two million cells per well, approximately 10 IU/ml IL-2 and around 9.9 ug/ml peptides.

The chain joins TRBV29-1 to TRBJ2-1; TRBD1 agrees at 7 bases. The TCR sequence derives from a human donor who received a COVID-19 vaccine. Sample: CD4+ T cells from PBMCs cultured with HCoV-NL63 spike peptides, taken after COVID-19 vaccination. For the CDR3, the DNA is TGCAGCGTTGAAGATCCCTATAGGGGGCTAGGTCAGTTCTTC. The encoded protein is CSVEDPYRGLGQFF.